The 29 T cell receptor beta chains below were found in one sample sequenced in a study of blood T cells in healthy people across ages. A second PCR, run for roughly 7 to 12 cycles, used a sample-barcoded 5' primer plus a J-beta primer mix. From the 5' RACE reads, TCRdb called clonotypes with MiXCR, one entry per CDR3 protein. This table holds 850,000 or so distinct CDR3 sequences, around 30% found once. The specimen was blood. The receptors originated from a woman of 80 years or more in good health.

This clonotype was seen once. The chain carries TRBV6-6 and TRBJ2-1; D remains unclear. Trimming stripped 8 bases from V and 11 bases from J, with 22 bases between. The germline gives CDR1 MNHNY, CDR2 SVGAGI (reference sequence). This CDR3 region has 14 residues. CDR3 coding DNA: TGTGCCAGCCGAAACGGGCCCCGTGGGGATAAGCAGTTCTTC. Residues: CASRNGPRGDKQFF.

The CDR3 spells CASSQTGLSSTTDTQYF. Written as DNA, the CDR3 is TGTGCCAGCAGCCAGACCGGACTTTCGAGTACTACAGATACGCAGTATTTT. The chain employs TRBV3-1 and TRBJ2-3; TRBD2 is a possible D gene (5 bases). V lost 3 bases and J 3 bases, leaving 19 bases between the germline ends. This CDR3 is built from 17 residues. The germline V gene has CDR1 LGHDT and CDR2 YNNKEL (reference sequence).

The sample holds a few counts of this clonotype. The chain joins TRBV11-2 to TRBJ1-4; possible D gene TRBD1, 5 bases. Germline V lookup: CDR1 SGHAT, CDR2 FQNNGV. V lost 1 base and J 10 bases, leaving 22 bases between the germline ends. The CDR3 has 17 residues. CDR3 nucleotides: TGTGCCAGCAGCTTAGCTGGGTCGGCGGGGCACTTTGGAAAACTGTTTTTT. This translates into CASSLAGSAGHFGKLFF.

There are many counts of this clonotype. The rearrangement joins TRBV7-2 to TRBJ2-7; D unresolved. The ends were cut back, 1 base at V and 1 base at J, with 11 bases in the middle. Looked up from germline, CDR1 is SGHTA and CDR2 is FQGNSA. This CDR3 contains 15 residues. The CDR3 region is CASSLGRMGSYEQYF. The CDR3 DNA reads as TGTGCCAGCAGCTTAGGACGGATGGGATCCTACGAGCAGTACTTC. The variable domain in full, completed from reference TRBV7-2 and TRBJ2-7, reads GAGVSQSPSNKVTEKGKDVELRCDPISGHTALYWYRQSLGQGLEFLIYFQGNSAPDKSGLPSDRFSAERTGGSVSTLTIQRTQQEDSAVYLCASSLGRMGSYEQYFGPGTRLTVT.

The CDR3 reads CSAPRLGGVSGNTIYF. CDR3 nucleotide sequence: TGCAGTGCTCCACGATTGGGCGGGGTCTCTGGAAACACCATATATTTT. This sequence joins TRBV20-1 and TRBJ1-3; D gene ambiguous. The V end lost 5 bases, the J end lost 0 bases, and 17 bases lay between the germline ends. The CDR3 spans 16 residues. Germline values: CDR1 DFQATT, CDR2 SNEGSKA (reference sequence).

A remark on this clonotype: Just one base apart from a much larger clone, this may be a read error. CDR3 sequence reads: CASSRTGFYEQYF. The CDR3 nucleotides are TGTGCCAGCAGCCGGACTGGCTTTTACGAGCAGTACTTC. The V call is TRBV3-1, the J call TRBJ2-7; D is possibly TRBD2 (5 bases). This CDR3 spans 13 amino acids. Germline CDR1 and CDR2: LGHDT and YNNKEL (reference sequence). V lost 4 bases, J lost 4 bases, and 11 bases lay in between.

This clonotype occurred a few times. This chain joins TRBV6-2 or TRBV6-3 and TRBJ1-1; TRBD1 agrees at 7 bases. V gave up 6 bases and J gave up 1 base; unmatched junction bases: 5. The CDR3 extends over 14 amino acids. Germline values: CDR1 MNHEY, CDR2 SVGEGT. CDR3 protein: CASRPGGRNTEAFF. CDR3 DNA sequence: TGTGCCAGCAGACCAGGGGGAAGGAACACTGAAGCTTTCTTT.

The chain joins TRBV6-2 or TRBV6-3 to TRBJ1-5; the D gene is possibly TRBD1 (6 bases). V dropped 2 bases and J dropped 4 bases, with 21 bases sitting between them. Germline CDR1 is MNHEY and CDR2 is SVGEGT. The CDR3 totals 18 residues. The CDR3 sequence is CASSYEEGWGLRNQPQHF. Written as DNA, the CDR3 is TGTGCCAGCAGTTACGAAGAGGGTTGGGGGCTTCGTAATCAGCCCCAGCATTTT.

This clonotype was detected ten times or more. The chain combines TRBV7-9 with TRBJ1-1, with no clear D. V was cut by 5 bases and J by 3 bases, with 7 bases left in between. The CDR3 runs to 12 residues. CDR1 and CDR2 from the germline V gene are SEHNR and FQNEAQ (reference sequence). The CDR3 coding sequence is TGTGCCAGCAGCCCTCGGGACACTGAAGCTTTCTTT. Encoded protein: CASSPRDTEAFF.

This clonotype was picked up many times. J is TRBJ2-3 and V is TRBV20-1; D gene ambiguous. Trimming left V 3 bases short and J 9 bases short, with 16 bases between. Germline CDR1 DFQATT, CDR2 SNEGSKA (reference sequence). The CDR3 extends over 13 amino acids. This CDR3 reads CSASESVAATQYF. CDR3 nucleotides: TGCAGTGCTAGTGAGTCTGTGGCCGCCACGCAGTATTTT.

In this sample, this clonotype turned up many times. The gene calls are TRBV2 and TRBJ2-1; 8 bases are a match to TRBD2. After removal of 3 bases from V and 2 bases from J, the junction contained 3 bases not matched to a gene. There are 15 residues in the CDR3. Germline V gene sequence: CDR1 SNHLY, CDR2 FYNNEI. The CDR3 loop is CASSEGLGAYNEQFF. The CDR3, as DNA: TGTGCCAGCAGTGAGGGACTAGGGGCCTACAATGAGCAGTTCTTC.

The chain recombines TRBV19 with TRBJ1-6, with D possibly matching TRBD1 (5 bases). The V end was cut by 3 bases, the J end by 9 bases, with 12 bases between. CDR1 and CDR2 from the germline V gene are LNHDA and SQIVND (reference sequence). The CDR3 is made up of 14 amino acids. The CDR3 is CASSILQGSSPLHF. The CDR3 DNA reads TGTGCCAGTAGTATTCTTCAGGGTTCTTCACCCCTCCACTTT.

This clonotype was counted between two and nine times. The chain has TRBV5-1 and TRBJ2-1; D is possibly TRBD2 (6 bases). The CDR3 runs 14 residues. The germline CDR1 and CDR2 sequences are SGHRS and YFSETQ. Trimming left V 1 base short and J 10 bases short, with 15 bases between. The CDR3 nucleotides read TGCGCCAGCAGCTTGACATCCGGGGGTACAGAGCAGTTCTTC. Its protein is CASSLTSGGTEQFF.

This clonotype was observed at least ten times. The chain links TRBV7-8 to TRBJ1-2; TRBD1 agrees at 7 bases. Unmatched junction bases numbered 8, after V lost 0 bases and J lost 4 bases. CDR1 SGHVS and CDR2 FQNEAQ come from the germline V gene. The CDR3 is made up of 16 amino acids. The CDR3 DNA follows: TGTGCCAGCAGCTTAGCCGGACAGGAATATGGCTATGGCTACACCTTC. Its protein is CASSLAGQEYGYGYTF.

The chain combines TRBV3-1 with TRBJ1-1; D possibly corresponds to TRBD1 (5 bases). Trimming left V 4 bases short and J 9 bases short, with 18 bases between. This CDR3 comprises 14 residues. In germline, CDR1 is LGHDT, CDR2 YNNKEL (reference sequence). The CDR3 here is CASSRSITGTKAFF. The CDR3 DNA follows: TGTGCCAGCAGCCGGAGCATCACCGGGACCAAAGCTTTCTTT.

In this sample, this clonotype turned up many times. The rearrangement links TRBV14 to TRBJ2-3; possible D gene TRBD2, 5 bases. Trimming left V 7 bases short and J 1 base short, with 21 bases between. The CDR3 is 17 amino acids. Germline V gene sequence: CDR1 SGHDN, CDR2 FVKESK. CDR3 sequence reads: CASTRGIGIAGTDTQYF. The CDR3 DNA reads as TGTGCCAGCACCAGAGGGATAGGGATCGCGGGCACAGATACGCAGTATTTT. The whole variable domain, remainder taken from reference TRBV14 and TRBJ2-3, is EAGVTQFPSHSVIEKGQTVTLRCDPISGHDNLYWYRRVMGKEIKFLLHFVKESKQDESGMPNNRFLAERTGGTYSTLKVQPAELEDSGVYFCASTRGIGIAGTDTQYFGPGTRLTVL.

This clonotype was observed at least ten times. This rearrangement joins TRBV6-5 to TRBJ2-6; no firm D call. The V gene's germline CDR1 is MNHEY and CDR2 SVGAGI. The ends were cut back, 6 bases at V and 0 bases at J, with 3 bases in the middle. The CDR3 has 13 residues. The CDR3 region has the DNA TGTGCCAGCAGACTCTCTGGGGCCAACGTCCTGACTTTC. This gives the protein CASRLSGANVLTF.

This clonotype appeared a few times. One junction end disagrees with the germline gene, perhaps due to a read error. This chain uses TRBV12-3 or TRBV12-4 with TRBJ2-3, with D unclear. CDR3 size: 11 residues. CDR3 nucleotide sequence: TGTGCCAGCAGCAGAACAGATGCGCAGTATTTT. Its protein product is CASSRTDAQYF.

The chain is built from TRBV5-1 and TRBJ2-7; D might be TRBD1 (6 bases). This CDR3 has 14 residues. Germline V gives CDR1 SGHRS, CDR2 YFSETQ. Trimming stripped 1 base from V and 2 bases from J, with 10 bases between. For the CDR3, the DNA is TGCGCCAGCAGCTTGATACAGGGACCCTACGAGCAGTACTTC. Residues: CASSLIQGPYEQYF.

This clonotype showed up many times. V gene TRBV7-2 combines with J gene TRBJ2-7; 8 positions match TRBD1. CDR3 length: 15 amino acids. Unmatched junction bases numbered 3, after V lost 0 bases and J lost 2 bases. Germline V gives CDR1 SGHTA, CDR2 FQGNSA. In nucleotides, the CDR3 is TGTGCCAGCAGCTTAGCGGGGACAGGCGCCTACGAGCAGTACTTC. Encoded protein: CASSLAGTGAYEQYF. The full variable domain, with the rest looked up from reference TRBV7-2 and TRBJ2-7, is GAGVSQSPSNKVTEKGKDVELRCDPISGHTALYWYRQSLGQGLEFLIYFQGNSAPDKSGLPSDRFSAERTGGSVSTLTIQRTQQEDSAVYLCASSLAGTGAYEQYFGPGTRLTVT.

The J gene is TRBJ2-7, the V gene TRBV6-5, with 10 bases that match TRBD1. Looked up from germline, CDR1 is MNHEY and CDR2 is SVGAGI. CDR3 size: 15 residues. The V segment lost 4 bases and the J segment 3 bases; nucleotides outside the gene matches: 6. The CDR3 loop is CASSSQTGGLYEQYF. The CDR3 region has the DNA TGTGCCAGCAGTTCCCAGACAGGGGGCCTCTACGAGCAGTACTTC.

This clonotype was counted ten times or more. The chain has TRBV6-2 or TRBV6-3 and TRBJ2-5; 9 bases agree with TRBD1. V lost 6 bases, J lost 1 base, and 3 bases stayed unmatched. CDR1 MNHEY and CDR2 SVGEGT come from the germline V gene. The CDR3 loop spans 14 amino acids. The CDR3 protein is CASRWDRAQETQYF. The CDR3 DNA is TGTGCCAGCAGGTGGGACAGGGCCCAAGAGACCCAGTACTTC.

The chain recombines TRBV10-3 with TRBJ2-2, with TRBD1 as a possible D gene (6 bases). This CDR3 has 15 residues. V was shortened by 8 bases and J by 5 bases, with 18 bases between the two germline ends. Germline lookup yields CDR1 ENHRY and CDR2 SYGVKD. CDR3 protein: CAISNGGQFTGELFF. DNA of the CDR3: TGTGCCATCTCCAACGGCGGACAGTTTACCGGGGAGCTGTTTTTT.

This clonotype was found a few times. V gene TRBV6-6 combines with J gene TRBJ1-5; 8 positions match TRBD1. The ends lost 2 bases at V and 0 bases at J; junction bases unmatched: 3. Germline-derived CDR1 and CDR2 are MNHNY and SVGAGI (reference sequence). The CDR3 covers 16 residues. In DNA form, the CDR3 reads TGTGCCAGCAGTTACCGGACAGGGACTAGCAATCAGCCCCAGCATTTT. It is translated as CASSYRTGTSNQPQHF.

This clonotype was detected a few times. The chain joins TRBV11-3 to TRBJ2-7, with TRBD2 matching over 8 bases. V lost 0 bases to trimming and J lost 11 bases; unmatched junction nucleotides: 12. The CDR3 covers 15 residues. Germline CDR1 reads SGHNT; CDR2 reads YENEEA. The CDR3 DNA follows: TGTGCCAGCAGCTTAGACGCTCTAGCGGGCGCCTTAGAGTACTTC. Encoded protein: CASSLDALAGALEYF.

This clonotype was detected many times. This chain joins TRBV9 and TRBJ2-5, with 8 bases that match TRBD2. In germline, CDR1 is SGDLS, CDR2 YYNGEE. Trimming cost V 0 bases and J 2 bases; bases outside gene matches: 9. The CDR3 is 17 amino acids. The CDR3, as DNA: TGTGCCAGCAGCGTAGAGTCTGGCGGGGGGCCACAAGAGACCCAGTACTTC. It specifies CASSVESGGGPQETQYF. Looking up the rest from reference TRBV9 and TRBJ2-5 gives the full variable domain: DSGVTQTPKHLITATGQRVTLRCSPRSGDLSVYWYQQSLDQGLQFLIQYYNGEERAKGNILERFSAQQFPDLHSELNLSSLELGDSALYFCASSVESGGGPQETQYFGPGTRLLVL.

This CDR3 is CASSQSPGTGSYEQYF. Written as DNA, the CDR3 is TGCGCCAGCAGCCAAAGTCCCGGGACAGGGTCATACGAGCAGTACTTC. The J gene is TRBJ2-4, the V gene TRBV4-1; 9 bases fit TRBD1. The tail of the sequence fits TRBJ2-7 better, so the J call may be wrong. Germline assignment: CDR1 MGHRA and CDR2 YSYEKL. The CDR3 is 16 amino acids.

Only a few counts were recorded for this clonotype. The chain is built from TRBV6-2 or TRBV6-3 and TRBJ1-5, with D unresolved. V lost 4 bases to trimming and J lost 7 bases, with 11 bases between them. The CDR3 runs 13 residues. Germline CDR1 is MNHEY and CDR2 is SVGEGT. CDR3 nucleotide sequence: TGTGCCAGCAGTTCACCGGGAAGGCAGCCCCAGCATTTT. Protein product: CASSSPGRQPQHF.

The rearrangement joins TRBV30 to TRBJ1-5, with a possible D match to TRBD1 (5 bases). Between the trimmed V and J ends, which lost 2 bases and 4 bases, there was a span of 12 bases. Germline assignment: CDR1 GTSNPN and CDR2 SVGIG (reference sequence). This CDR3 contains 14 residues. CDR3 bases: TGTGCCTGGAGTATACAGGCTGCGAATCAGCCCCAGCATTTT. Translated, it gives CAWSIQAANQPQHF.